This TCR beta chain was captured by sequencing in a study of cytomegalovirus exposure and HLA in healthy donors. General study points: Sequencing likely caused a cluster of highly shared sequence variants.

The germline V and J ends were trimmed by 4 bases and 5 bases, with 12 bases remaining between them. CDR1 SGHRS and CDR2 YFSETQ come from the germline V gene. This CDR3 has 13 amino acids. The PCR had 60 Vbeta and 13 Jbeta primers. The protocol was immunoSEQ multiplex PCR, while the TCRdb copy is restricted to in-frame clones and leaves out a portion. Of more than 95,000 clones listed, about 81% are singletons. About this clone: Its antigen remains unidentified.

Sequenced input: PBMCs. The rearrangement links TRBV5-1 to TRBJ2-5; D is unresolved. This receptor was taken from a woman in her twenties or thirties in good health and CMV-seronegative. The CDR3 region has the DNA TGCGCCAGCAGCCCTGTTCCCGTCGAGACCCAGTACTTC. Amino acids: CASSPVPVETQYF.